Below are 10 T cell receptor beta chains sequenced from a single sample in a study of T cell changes during pregnancy in multiple sclerosis. The repertoire was sequenced with immunoSEQ multiplex PCR; TCRdb's copy has only in-frame clones and lacks some. The data show around 52,000 clones, around 87% seen once. Sequenced material: peripheral blood from another person, used as feeder cells. The receptors here all came from a human donor whose cells served as feeder cells for cultures in a pregnancy study.

The chain joins TRBV18 to TRBJ1-4; D unresolved. Germline CDR1 reads KGHSH; CDR2 reads LQKENI. V lost 0 bases, J lost 3 bases, and 11 bases lay in between. The CDR3 length is 16 residues. CDR3 sequence: CASSPPGLPANEKLFF. Here the CDR3 DNA reads TGTGCCAGCTCACCACCAGGCCTGCCCGCTAATGAAAAACTGTTTTTT. The full variable domain, in which reference TRBV18 and TRBJ1-4 provide the parts outside the CDR3, is NAGVMQNPRHLVRRRGQEARLRCSPMKGHSHVYWYRQLPEEGLKFMVYLQKENIIDESGMPKERFSAEFPKEGPSILRIQQVVRGDSAAYFCASSPPGLPANEKLFFGSGTQLSVL.

The chain combines TRBV27 with TRBJ1-5; perhaps TRBD1 as D (6 bases). Looked up from germline, CDR1 is MNHEY and CDR2 is SMNVEV (reference sequence). The CDR3 is made up of 16 amino acids. V was cut by 5 bases and J by 3 bases, with 17 bases left in between. Here the CDR3 DNA reads TGTGCCAGCAGTCCGAGGGGGGCTAACCTCAATCAGCCCCAGCATTTT. This codes for CASSPRGANLNQPQHF.

This clone was observed a single time. This sequence joins TRBV5-6 and TRBJ2-3, with no clear D. The CDR3 is 15 amino acids. Germline V gene lookup returns CDR1 SGHDT and CDR2 YYEEEE. Trimming stripped 4 bases from V and 2 bases from J, with 14 bases between. CDR3 residues: CASSGGWQPTDTQYF. CDR3 bases: TGTGCCAGCAGCGGCGGCTGGCAGCCCACAGATACGCAGTATTTT.

The genes are TRBV5-1 and TRBJ1-2, with D perhaps TRBD1 (6 bases). Germline-derived CDR1 and CDR2 are SGHRS and YFSETQ. The CDR3 is 16 amino acids. V lost 0 bases to trimming and J lost 3 bases, with 15 bases between them. DNA of the CDR3: TGCGCCAGCAGCTTGGGATCAGGGGATGCAGACTATGGCTACACCTTC. Its translation: CASSLGSGDADYGYTF.

This clone occurred once. The rearrangement uses TRBV7-9 and TRBJ2-5, with a tentative D call TRBD2 (5 bases). Germline CDR1 and CDR2: SEHNR and FQNEAQ (reference sequence). Trimming pared 1 base from V and 0 bases from J, leaving 21 bases between. The CDR3 is 19 amino acids. As DNA, the CDR3 is TGTGCCAGCAGCTTAGACTACCCTTGGGGAGCGAGGTACCAAGAGACCCAGTACTTC. As protein: CASSLDYPWGARYQETQYF.

The sample holds a few counts of this clone. The chain has TRBV6-5 and TRBJ2-7; D is uncertain. V gave up 0 bases and J gave up 6 bases, with 9 bases separating them. This CDR3 contains 13 residues. Looked up from germline, CDR1 is MNHEY and CDR2 is SVGAGI. The CDR3 loop reads CASSYSRSSEQYF. Written as DNA, the CDR3 is TGTGCCAGCAGTTACTCGAGGTCTTCCGAGCAGTACTTC.

The chain is built from TRBV5-4 and TRBJ2-3; D gene uncertain. Between the trimmed V and J ends, which lost 4 bases and 3 bases, there was a span of 12 bases. CDR3 length equals 14 residues. The germline CDR1 and CDR2 sequences are SGHNT and YYREEE (reference sequence). The CDR3, as DNA: TGTGCCAGCAGCCGCCCCTCGAGTACAGATACGCAGTATTTT. Residues: CASSRPSSTDTQYF.

This chain uses TRBV29-1 with TRBJ2-6; D is undetermined. Germline V gives CDR1 SQVTM, CDR2 ANQGSEA. V was trimmed by 7 bases and J by 1 base, leaving 8 bases between them. The CDR3 has 13 residues. In DNA, the CDR3 is TGCAGCGCCCGCAAGTCTGGGGCCAACGTCCTGACTTTC. Residues: CSARKSGANVLTF.

J is TRBJ1-2 and V is TRBV4-3; D uncertain. The germline V gene encodes CDR1 LGHNA and CDR2 YSLEER. The CDR3 totals 16 residues. With 0 bases removed from V and 0 bases from J, the gap between germline ends came to 11 bases. CDR3 loop: CASSQDYSNSNYGYTF. The CDR3 nucleotides read TGCGCCAGCAGCCAAGATTACAGTAATTCTAACTATGGCTACACCTTC.

The sample holds a few counts of this clone. CDR3 sequence: CASSIGQESQPQHF. The DNA for the CDR3 is TGTGCCAGTAGTATAGGACAGGAGTCTCAGCCCCAGCATTTT. The rearrangement joins TRBV19 to TRBJ1-5, with a possible D match to TRBD1 (6 bases). V was shortened by 1 base and J by 6 bases, with 10 bases between the two germline ends. Germline-derived CDR1 and CDR2 are LNHDA and SQIVND (reference sequence). CDR3 length equals 14 residues.